This TCR beta chain stems from a study of blood T cell repertoires in COVID-19. Two negative PCRs, clearance, or symptom resolution were required of recovered Cohort 3 donors. This CDR3 has 13 amino acids. Per the germline V gene, CDR1 is ENHRY and CDR2 is SYGVKD. V lost 4 bases to trimming and J lost 4 bases, with 11 bases between them. The repertoire was sequenced with immunoSEQ multiplex PCR; TCRdb's copy has only in-frame clones and lacks some. The data show some 150,000 clones, 75% to 80% seen once. The rearrangement links TRBV10-3 to TRBJ2-7; D gene ambiguous. Sequencing input: PBMCs or T cells enriched from blood (not recorded which). The receptor was isolated from a woman between 50 and 59 years old who had recovered from COVID-19. CDR3 DNA: TGTGCCATCAGTGTGGTGGGCGTTTACGAGCAGTACTTC. This gives the protein CAISVVGVYEQYF.